A selection of T cell receptor beta chains follows, all from one sample in a study of OX40 agonist ivuxolimab in advanced cancers. Repertoires were generated with immunoSEQ multiplex PCR, while TCRdb's copy carries only in-frame clones and drops some. The sample yields tens of thousands of clones, approximately 85% seen once. The source material was CD4+ or CD8+ T cells sorted from blood, sampled in a trial of the OX40 agonist ivuxolimab. These receptors all stem from an adult with an advanced solid tumor such as melanoma, head and neck, liver or kidney cancer. CDR3s include the opening cysteine and the closing phenylalanine or tryptophan. D genes are given only for firm matches. Rows give clone size only sometimes, using once, few, many, or a class for an expanded clone.

TRBJ2-5 . TRBV11-3 few CASSLGPEETQYF TGTGCCAGCAGCTTAGGACCAGAAGAGACCCAGTACTTC
TRBJ2-1 TRBD2 TRBV6-5 . CASSYSGAGGPNEQFF TGTGCCAGCAGTTACTCGGGTGCGGGAGGGCCGAATGAGCAGTTCTTC
TRBJ2-1 TRBD2 TRBV18 . CASSPPPSGSDEQFF TGTGCCAGCTCACCACCGCCTAGCGGGAGTGATGAGCAGTTCTTC
TRBJ2-6 . TRBV9 . CASSVDTGANVLTF TGTGCCAGCAGCGTAGATACTGGGGCCAACGTCCTGACTTTC
TRBJ2-7 TRBD1 TRBV6-6 . CASGTGGYEQYF TGTGCCAGCGGAACAGGGGGCTACGAGCAGTACTTC
TRBJ2-1 TRBD2 TRBV4-1 . CASSAGTSYNEQFF TGCGCCAGCAGCGCCGGGACTAGTTACAATGAGCAGTTCTTC
TRBJ1-4 . TRBV6-1 . CASSEVVGLNEKLFF TGTGCCAGCAGTGAAGTCGTCGGTTTAAATGAAAAACTGTTTTTT
TRBJ1-2 . TRBV5-4 . CASGRGGAYFLGYTF TGTGCCAGCGGGCGCGGAGGGGCCTATTTCCTTGGCTACACCTTC
TRBJ2-5 . TRBV5-8 . CASSLRGQTQETQYF TGTGCCAGCAGCTTGCGGGGCCAGACCCAAGAGACCCAGTACTTC
TRBJ1-1 . TRBV18 . CASSPTRDTEAFF TGTGCCAGCTCACCCACCCGAGACACTGAAGCTTTCTTT
TRBJ2-7 TRBD1 TRBV11-1 . CASSRLDRGEQYF TGTGCCAGCAGCCGGCTAGACAGGGGCGAGCAGTACTTC
TRBJ2-1 TRBD2 TRBV10-3 . CAISEMETSSNEQFF TGTGCCATCAGTGAGATGGAGACTAGCTCCAATGAGCAGTTCTTC
TRBJ2-1 . TRBV27 . CASSLMGRGSYNEQFF TGTGCCAGCAGTTTAATGGGCAGGGGATCTTACAATGAGCAGTTCTTC
TRBJ1-2 . TRBV28 . CATTPPDDGYTF TGTGCCACCACCCCCCCGGACGATGGCTACACCTTC
TRBJ1-1 . TRBV18 . CASSPLPGGTEAFF TGTGCCAGCTCACCACTTCCAGGTGGGACTGAAGCTTTCTTT
TRBJ1-1 TRBD1 TRBV5-1 once CASSNSDRGGTEAFF TGCGCCAGCAGCAATTCAGACAGGGGTGGTACTGAAGCTTTCTTT
TRBJ1-2 . TRBV30 . CALGFGGAYGYTF TGTGCCCTGGGGTTTGGGGGGGCTTATGGCTACACCTTC
TRBJ2-1 TRBD2 TRBV5-4 . CASSELAGVQGEQFF TGTGCCAGCAGCGAACTAGCGGGAGTCCAGGGGGAGCAGTTCTTC
TRBJ1-3 TRBD1 TRBV28 . CASSSGTGSGNTIYF TGTGCCAGCAGTTCCGGGACAGGGTCTGGAAACACCATATATTTT
TRBJ2-7 TRBD1 TRBV5-4 . CASSFLPGQSSYEQYF TGTGCCAGCAGTTTTTTACCGGGACAGAGCTCCTACGAGCAGTACTTC
TRBJ2-2 TRBD2 TRBV25-1 once CASRCLAGGPNTGELFF TGTGCCAGCCGATGTCTAGCGGGAGGGCCAAACACCGGGGAGCTGTTTTTT
TRBJ1-5 . TRBV19 once CASSIDIGRSQPQHF TGTGCCAGTAGTATAGATATCGGACGGAGCCAGCCCCAGCATTTT
TRBJ2-2 TRBD2 TRBV10-3 once CAISRLAGESGELFF TGTGCCATCAGTCGACTAGCGGGAGAATCCGGGGAGCTGTTTTTT
TRBJ2-2 . TRBV7-9 . CASSLFGGIEHGELFF TGTGCCAGCAGCTTATTTGGGGGCATTGAACACGGGGAGCTGTTTTTT
TRBJ1-1 . TRBV19 . CASSTSGETKAFF TGTGCCAGTAGTACATCAGGGGAGACTAAAGCTTTCTTT
TRBJ2-3 TRBD1 TRBV18 . CASSPTRQGSTDTQYF TGTGCCAGCTCACCGACGCGACAGGGGAGCACAGATACGCAGTATTTT
TRBJ1-1 . TRBV7-9 . CASSLGGVRTEAFF TGTGCCAGCAGCTTAGGGGGGGTAAGGACTGAAGCTTTCTTT
TRBJ2-5 TRBD2 TRBV11-2 . CASSPLAGERETQYF TGTGCCAGCAGCCCACTAGCGGGAGAGCGGGAGACCCAGTACTTC
TRBJ1-5 TRBD1 TRBV6-5 . CASSPDRNQPQHF TGTGCCAGCAGCCCGGACAGGAATCAGCCCCAGCATTTT
TRBJ2-2 TRBD1 TRBV5-1 . CASSTGTGATGELFF TGCGCCAGCAGCACGGGGACAGGGGCCACCGGGGAGCTGTTTTTT
TRBJ1-5 . TRBV28 . CASSTGNQPQHF TGTGCCAGCAGTACCGGCAATCAGCCCCAGCATTTT
TRBJ2-1 TRBD1 TRBV27 . CASSLGPPGTGIYNEQFF TGTGCCAGCAGTTTAGGTCCCCCCGGGACAGGGATCTACAATGAGCAGTTCTTC
TRBJ2-1 . TRBV5-1 . CASSLIGGEKVDEQFF TGCGCCAGCAGCTTGATTGGGGGAGAGAAGGTAGATGAGCAGTTCTTC
TRBJ2-1 . TRBV6-6 . CASSYSLPRNEQFF TGTGCCAGCAGTTACTCTCTACCTCGAAATGAGCAGTTCTTC
TRBJ2-7 TRBD2 TRBV7-2 once CASSSLAGVSYEQYF TGTGCCAGCAGCTCACTAGCGGGAGTATCCTACGAGCAGTACTTC
TRBJ2-1 . TRBV28 . CASSLGDSYNEQFF TGTGCCAGCAGTTTAGGGGACTCTTACAATGAGCAGTTCTTC
TRBJ2-1 TRBD1 TRBV7-6 . CASSLTGVGPGIHNEQFF TGTGCCAGCAGCTTAACAGGGGTAGGACCAGGAATCCACAATGAGCAGTTCTTC
TRBJ2-3 TRBD2 TRBV11-1 few CASSLLAGVATDTQYF TGTGCCAGCAGCTTGCTAGCGGGAGTGGCAACAGATACGCAGTATTTT
TRBJ2-7 TRBD1 TRBV7-2 . CASSLTGRYEQYF TGTGCCAGCAGCCTGACAGGGCGATACGAGCAGTACTTC
TRBJ1-5 . TRBV6-1 . CASSGRRVGQPQHF TGTGCCAGCAGTGGTAGGAGGGTAGGTCAGCCCCAGCATTTT
TRBJ2-7 TRBD1 TRBV2 . CASSPGQGPTYEQYF TGTGCCAGCAGTCCTGGACAGGGGCCAACCTACGAGCAGTACTTC
TRBJ1-1 . TRBV29-1 . CSVDAGTNTEAFF TGCAGCGTTGACGCAGGGACCAACACTGAAGCTTTCTTT
TRBJ1-3 . TRBV5-1 . CASSPNRESGNTIYF TGCGCCAGCAGCCCAAACAGGGAATCTGGAAACACCATATATTTT
TRBJ1-1 . TRBV10-3 . CAISTGTGDTEAFF TGTGCCATCAGTACAGGGACGGGCGACACTGAAGCTTTCTTT
TRBJ2-5 . TRBV6-1 . CASSADRQGVETQYF TGTGCCAGCAGTGCAGACAGGCAAGGTGTAGAGACCCAGTACTTC
TRBJ1-1 . TRBV5-1 . CASALVGVNTEAFF TGCGCCAGCGCCCTCGTGGGGGTGAACACTGAAGCTTTCTTT
TRBJ2-7 . TRBV6-5 . CASSNARGSSYEQYF TGTGCCAGCAGCAACGCGCGGGGATCCTCCTACGAGCAGTACTTC
TRBJ2-2 . TRBV7-7 . CASSPIGVAGELFF TGTGCTAGCAGCCCCATAGGTGTGGCCGGGGAGCTGTTTTTT
TRBJ2-6 TRBD1 TRBV18 . CASSPRTGGVGANVLTF TGTGCCAGCTCACCAAGGACAGGGGGGGTTGGGGCCAACGTCCTGACTTTC
TRBJ1-3 . TRBV18 . CASSPSLGGNTIYF TGTGCCAGCTCACCTAGTCTGGGAGGAAACACCATATATTTT
TRBJ1-2 . TRBV6-5 . CASSEGAGYGYTF TGTGCCAGCAGTGAAGGGGCAGGCTATGGCTACACCTTC